This T cell receptor beta chain was profiled in a study of blood T cell repertoires in COVID-19. The overall study: T cells, B-cell-depleted T cells, or PBMCs supplied cDNA or gDNA.

The data were produced by immunoSEQ multiplex PCR, yet TCRdb's version contains in-frame clones alone and is incomplete. The data hold 68,000 or so clones, with about 82% observed a single time. With 7 bases clipped from V and 0 bases from J, the junction kept 2 bases outside the gene matches. Germline V gives CDR1 LGHNA, CDR2 YNFKEQ. The CDR3 spans 14 residues. The chain carries TRBV4-2 and TRBJ2-3, with 9 bases fitting TRBD1. This TCR derives from a human donor in a cohort sampled during active COVID-19. Sequenced sample: peripheral blood. The CDR3 sequence is CASKDRGSTDTQYF. The DNA of the CDR3 is TGTGCCAGCAAGGACAGGGGAAGCACAGATACGCAGTATTTT.